This TCR beta chain was captured by sequencing in a study of OX40 agonist ivuxolimab in advanced cancers. For context, the study as a whole: The costimulatory receptor OX40 (CD134) was targeted by ivuxolimab, a fully human IgG2 agonistic monoclonal antibody. Of the approximately 50 dose-escalation patients, hepatocellular carcinoma was present in approximately 20, melanoma in approximately 15, renal cell carcinoma in 9 and head and neck cancer in 9. The paper describes the monotherapy dose-escalation part (N of about 54 patients) of the phase I trial of ivuxolimab. Partial responses occurred in three dose-escalation patients: two with cutaneous melanoma and one with hepatocellular carcinoma. The point of sequencing TCRbeta in the periphery was to test whether ivuxolimab changed TCR sequence diversity and drove clonal T-cell expansion. In the dose-escalation cohort, 82.7% of patients were male, and the mean age was about 55 years, with a range of about 23 to 85. Patients were allowed to have had prior anti-PD-1, anti-PD-L1 or anti-CTLA-4 therapy, and 40% of the dose-escalation patients had been treated with checkpoint inhibitors. Intravenous ivuxolimab was administered to patients every 2 weeks at six dose levels: 0.01, 0.1, 0.3, 1.5, 3 and 10 mg/kg.

Regarding this clone: The antigen it binds to is not known. There are no base qualities to consult, and no much larger clone falls within one base.

The trial excluded patients who had a history of autoimmune disease or were on systemic immunosuppression. Peripheral blood for TCR sequencing was collected from all dose cohorts at baseline, on cycle 4 day 1, and on cycle 7 day 1. The samples were taken from a phase I, first-in-human, multicenter, open-label dose-escalation trial of ivuxolimab. Adults with locally advanced or metastatic melanoma, renal cell, hepatocellular, or head and neck squamous cell carcinoma were enrolled in the trial. Before TCR sequencing, CD4+ T cells and CD8+ T cells were sorted from peripheral blood as separate populations. From the germline V gene, CDR1 is LGHNA and CDR2 is YNFKEQ. Trimming at the junction amounts to 5 bases on V and 3 bases on J, and the germline ends lie 10 bases apart. The cysteine opens and the phenylalanine closes a CDR3 of 13 amino acids. Only the CDR3 DNA stays, 39 bases, in frame from base 1.

The paper as a whole reports these results and caveats: At doses of 0.1 to 3.0 mg/kg, clonal expansion of both CD4+ and CD8+ blood T cells was observed from baseline to week 6. The antigen specificity of the peripheral T cells that underwent clonal expansion was not determined. Low levels of normalized T-cell clonal expansion were also seen in some patients who did not respond. In the 0.1-3.0 mg/kg groups, partial responders had among the lowest normalized peripheral clonal expansion, particularly in CD8+ T cells. After ivuxolimab, more expanded clones were found on average in CD8+ T cells than in CD4+ T cells.

Genomic DNA was extracted from sorted cells for sequencing of the TCRbeta CDR3 region. The immunoSEQ Assay was used to sequence the TCRbeta CDR3 regions. The table was pulled from immuneACCESS by TCRdb, which kept in-frame rearrangements only. Such tables lose some clones; where checked, under half of the loss comes from unresolved V genes, and the rest has no known cause. The sample contains 55,000 to 70,000 clones, around 83% of them found a single time. The top ten clones comprise 4% to 6% of the sample. The source material was CD4+ or CD8+ T cells sorted from blood, sampled in a trial of the OX40 agonist ivuxolimab. The receptor was derived from an adult with an advanced solid tumor such as melanoma, head and neck, liver or kidney cancer. The receptor chain draws on TRBV4-2 and TRBJ2-5; the D gene is unclear. The CDR3 corresponds to CASSTTREETQYF. The bases are TGTGCCAGCAGCACTACCCGGGAAGAGACCCAGTACTTC.